This T cell receptor (beta chain) appears in the sequencing data of a study of response to subunit inactivated influenza vaccine. Whole-study findings and limits: Authors suggested few new T cells are recruited by each seasonal influenza vaccination.

Each CDR3 protein is one row after TCRdb ran MiXCR on the RT-PCR reads. The sample has approximately 530,000 distinct CDR3 sequences; about 7.6% are singletons. Germline V gives CDR1 SNHLY, CDR2 FYNNEI. The CDR3 has 15 amino acids. Between the trimmed V and J ends, which lost 4 bases and 6 bases, there was a span of 19 bases. This clonotype has at least ten counts. Its specificity is unknown. The source of this sequence is a man between 50 and 70 years old who received an inactivated influenza vaccine. This specimen was PBMCs from blood, taken roughly 24 months after vaccination. V and J are TRBV2 and TRBJ2-7; D gene uncertain. The CDR3 DNA reads as TGTGCCAGCAGTGGCGACACCCCCCTGTCTCTCGAGCAGTACTTC. Translation gives CASSGDTPLSLEQYF.